This T cell receptor (beta chain) was sequenced during a study of blood T cell repertoires in COVID-19 (TCRdb year 2020). In terms of the full investigation: Samples covering the acute and convalescent phases of COVID-19 were provided by collaborators in the United States, Italy and Spain. Subjects who had been exposed to COVID-19, were actively infected with it, or had recovered from it provided the deeply sampled blood TCRbeta repertoires that made up the dataset. The prospective study material was composed of cDNA or gDNA derived from T cells, B-cell-depleted T cells, or PBMCs. A freely available public database, intended as a resource for researchers studying the immune response to SARS-CoV-2, is where the repertoires were released. Samples were obtained from the ongoing ImmuneRACE study (first 160 participants) and from about 1,300 subjects provided by 6 global collaborators. The sample metadata nearly always contained a de-identified subject ID, COVID-19 status, age in years and sex. Where available, HLA class I and class II types were obtained from metadata supplied by the sample provider rather than from assay-based typing. Summary of the overall study and its limitations: How much clinical and demographic metadata was included differed by source and by participant, and the metadata was provided uncurated.

One collaborating source in Seattle enrolled patients during active infection and followed them longitudinally through the course of disease. Each collaborating institution followed its own protocols to collect whole blood in K2EDTA tubes. For TCRbeta analysis, collaborators shipped samples in one of three forms: frozen whole blood, isolated PBMCs, or DNA extracted from either of those sample types. This clone showed up just once. Its antigen specificity is not known. There are no base qualities to consult, and no much larger clone falls within one base. The germline V gene specifies MGHDK as CDR1 and SYGVNS as CDR2. Measured from the cysteine to the phenylalanine, the CDR3 is 13 residues long. Only the CDR3 part of the read is kept: 39 bases, read in frame from the first base. V and J are trimmed by 7 bases and 5 bases, and the gene matches miss 6 bases of the junction. TCRbeta CDR3 regions were amplified from genomic DNA by means of the immunoSEQ Assay, a bias-controlled multiplex PCR. Under the source paper's analysis protocol: Nucleated cell counts per sample were estimated from amplification of reference gene primers within the assay. Sequence reads were collapsed and filtered to measure the absolute abundance of every unique TCRbeta CDR3 rearrangement. Productive Simpson clonality was computed per sample as the square root of Simpson's diversity index over productive rearrangements. What TCRdb holds here is the immuneACCESS table cut down to in-frame rearrangements. Part of the clones is not present; checked against another copy, under half of the missing clones reflect an unresolved V gene, and the others are unexplained. From that table come the V and J calls and clone size; the DNA was used to work out D and trimming. Present in this sample are around 190,000 clones, about four fifths of which were seen just once. Of the sample, 9.5% to 12% is held by the ten largest clones.

This TCR was recovered from a woman aged 40 to 50 with COVID-19, enrolled during active disease. The sample comprised peripheral blood. The chain employs TRBV25-1 and TRBJ2-3; 7 central nucleotides agree with TRBD1. The CDR3 here reads CASTRTGVDTQYF. Read as DNA, the sequence is TGTGCCAGCACCCGAACAGGGGTAGATACGCAGTATTTT.